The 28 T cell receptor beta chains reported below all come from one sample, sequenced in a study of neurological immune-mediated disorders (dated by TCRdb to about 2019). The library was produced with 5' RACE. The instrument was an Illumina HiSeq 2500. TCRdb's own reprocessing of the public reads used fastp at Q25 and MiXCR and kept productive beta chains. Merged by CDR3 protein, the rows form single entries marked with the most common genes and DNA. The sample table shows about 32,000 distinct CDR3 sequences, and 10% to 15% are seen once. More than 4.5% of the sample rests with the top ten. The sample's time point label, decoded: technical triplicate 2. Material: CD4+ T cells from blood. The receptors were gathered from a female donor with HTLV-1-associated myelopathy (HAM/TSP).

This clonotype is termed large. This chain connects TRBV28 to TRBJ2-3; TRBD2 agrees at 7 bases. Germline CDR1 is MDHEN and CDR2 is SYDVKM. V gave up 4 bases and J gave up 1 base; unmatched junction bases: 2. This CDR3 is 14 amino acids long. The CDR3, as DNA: TGTGCCAGCAGTTCCCGGGGGGGCACAGATACGCAGTATTTT. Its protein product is CASSSRGGTDTQYF.

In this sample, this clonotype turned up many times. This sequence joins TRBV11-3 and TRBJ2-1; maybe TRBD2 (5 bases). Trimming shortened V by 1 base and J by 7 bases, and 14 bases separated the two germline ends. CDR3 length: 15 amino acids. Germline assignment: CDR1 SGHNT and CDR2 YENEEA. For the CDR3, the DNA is TGTGCCAGCAGCTTAGGAGGGAGCGTTTTGAATGAGCAGTTCTTC. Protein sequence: CASSLGGSVLNEQFF.

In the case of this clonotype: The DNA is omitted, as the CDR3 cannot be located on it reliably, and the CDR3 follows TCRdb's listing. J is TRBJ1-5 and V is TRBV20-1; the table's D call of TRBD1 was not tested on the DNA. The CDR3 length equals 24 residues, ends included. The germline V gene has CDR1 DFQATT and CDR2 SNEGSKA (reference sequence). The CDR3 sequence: CSATDAAMYLCATSIGGRNQPQHF.

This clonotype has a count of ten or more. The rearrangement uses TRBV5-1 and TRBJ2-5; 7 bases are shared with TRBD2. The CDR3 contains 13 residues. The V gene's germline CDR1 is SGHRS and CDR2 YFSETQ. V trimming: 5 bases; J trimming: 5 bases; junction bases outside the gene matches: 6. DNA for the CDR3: TGCGCCAGCAGTCGCGGGAGTAGCGAGACCCAGTACTTC. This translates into CASSRGSSETQYF.

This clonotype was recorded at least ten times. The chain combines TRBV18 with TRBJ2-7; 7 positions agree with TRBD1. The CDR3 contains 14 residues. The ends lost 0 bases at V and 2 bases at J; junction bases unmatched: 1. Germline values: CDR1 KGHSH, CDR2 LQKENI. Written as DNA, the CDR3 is TGTGCCAGCTCACCACCAACAGGGGCCTACGAGCAGTACTTC. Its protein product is CASSPPTGAYEQYF.

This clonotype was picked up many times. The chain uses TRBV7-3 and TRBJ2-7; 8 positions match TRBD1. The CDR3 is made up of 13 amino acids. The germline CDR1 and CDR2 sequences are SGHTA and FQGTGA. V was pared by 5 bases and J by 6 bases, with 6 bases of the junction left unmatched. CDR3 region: CASSVDRGAEQYF. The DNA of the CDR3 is TGTGCCAGCAGCGTAGACAGGGGAGCCGAGCAGTACTTC.

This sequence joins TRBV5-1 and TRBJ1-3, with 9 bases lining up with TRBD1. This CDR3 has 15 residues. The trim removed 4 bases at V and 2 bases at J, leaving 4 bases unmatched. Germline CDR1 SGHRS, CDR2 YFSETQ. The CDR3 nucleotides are TGCGCCAGCAGCACCTGGACAGGGGCTGGAAACACCATATATTTT. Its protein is CASSTWTGAGNTIYF.

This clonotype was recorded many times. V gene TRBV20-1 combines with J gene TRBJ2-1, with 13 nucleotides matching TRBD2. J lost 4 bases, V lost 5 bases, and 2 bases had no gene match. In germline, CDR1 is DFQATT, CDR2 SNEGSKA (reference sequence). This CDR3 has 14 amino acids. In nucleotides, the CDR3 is TGCAGTGCTGGGGGACTAGCGGGATACAATGAGCAGTTCTTC. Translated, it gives CSAGGLAGYNEQFF.

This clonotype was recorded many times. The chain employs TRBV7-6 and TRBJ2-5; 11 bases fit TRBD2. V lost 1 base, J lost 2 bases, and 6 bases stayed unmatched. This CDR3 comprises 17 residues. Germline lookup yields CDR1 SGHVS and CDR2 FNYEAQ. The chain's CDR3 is CASSLGLLAGGQETQYF. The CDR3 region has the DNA TGTGCCAGCAGCTTAGGGTTGTTAGCGGGAGGGCAAGAGACCCAGTACTTC.

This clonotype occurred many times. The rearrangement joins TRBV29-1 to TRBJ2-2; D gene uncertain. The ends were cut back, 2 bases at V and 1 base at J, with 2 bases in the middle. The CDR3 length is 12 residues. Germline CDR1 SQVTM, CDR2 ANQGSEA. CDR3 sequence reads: CSVEQNTGELFF. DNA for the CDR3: TGCAGCGTTGAACAGAACACCGGGGAGCTGTTTTTT.

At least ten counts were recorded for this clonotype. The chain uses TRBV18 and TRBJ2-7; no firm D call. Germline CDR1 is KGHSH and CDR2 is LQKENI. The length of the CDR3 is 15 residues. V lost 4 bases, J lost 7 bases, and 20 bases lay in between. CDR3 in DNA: TGTGCCAGCTCACAGCGCCCCCATTTCACGGGTGAGCAGTACTTC. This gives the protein CASSQRPHFTGEQYF.

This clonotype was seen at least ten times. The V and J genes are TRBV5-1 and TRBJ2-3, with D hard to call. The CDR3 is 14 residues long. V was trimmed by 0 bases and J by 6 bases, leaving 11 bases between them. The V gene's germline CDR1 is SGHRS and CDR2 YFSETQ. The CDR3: CASSLGAVEDTQYF. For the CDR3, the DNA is TGCGCCAGCAGCTTGGGTGCAGTCGAGGATACGCAGTATTTT.

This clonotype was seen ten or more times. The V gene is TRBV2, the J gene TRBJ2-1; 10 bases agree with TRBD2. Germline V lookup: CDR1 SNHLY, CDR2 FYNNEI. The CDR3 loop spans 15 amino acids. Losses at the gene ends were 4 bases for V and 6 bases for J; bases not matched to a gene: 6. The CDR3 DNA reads TGTGCCAGCAGTGCTCCTAGCGGGGGAGTCAATGAGCAGTTCTTC. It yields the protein CASSAPSGGVNEQFF.

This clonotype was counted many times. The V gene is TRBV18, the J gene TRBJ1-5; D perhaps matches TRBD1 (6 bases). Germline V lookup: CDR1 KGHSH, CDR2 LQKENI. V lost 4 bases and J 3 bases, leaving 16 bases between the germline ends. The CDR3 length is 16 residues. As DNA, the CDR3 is TGTGCCAGCTCACGTGACAGGATTACCCACAATCAGCCCCAGCATTTT. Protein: CASSRDRITHNQPQHF.

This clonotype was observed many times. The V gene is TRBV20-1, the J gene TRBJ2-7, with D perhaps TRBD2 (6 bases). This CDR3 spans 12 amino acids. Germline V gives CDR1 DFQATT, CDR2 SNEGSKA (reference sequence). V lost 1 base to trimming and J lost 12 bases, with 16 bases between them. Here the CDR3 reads CSARAVASGGYF. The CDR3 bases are TGCAGTGCTAGAGCTGTCGCCTCCGGGGGGTACTTC.

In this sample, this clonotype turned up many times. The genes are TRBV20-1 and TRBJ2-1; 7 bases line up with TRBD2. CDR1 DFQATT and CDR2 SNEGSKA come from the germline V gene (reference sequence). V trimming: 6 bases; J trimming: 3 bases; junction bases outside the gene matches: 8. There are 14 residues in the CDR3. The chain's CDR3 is CSANREAGYNEQFF. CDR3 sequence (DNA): TGCAGTGCAAACCGGGAGGCCGGCTACAATGAGCAGTTCTTC.

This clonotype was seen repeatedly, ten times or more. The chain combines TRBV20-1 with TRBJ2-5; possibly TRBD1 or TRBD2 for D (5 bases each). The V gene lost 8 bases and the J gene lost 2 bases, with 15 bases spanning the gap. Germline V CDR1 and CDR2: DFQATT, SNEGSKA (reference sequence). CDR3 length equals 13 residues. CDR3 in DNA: TGCAGTATGAGTGGGACCAAGCAAGAGACCCAGTACTTC. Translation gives CSMSGTKQETQYF.

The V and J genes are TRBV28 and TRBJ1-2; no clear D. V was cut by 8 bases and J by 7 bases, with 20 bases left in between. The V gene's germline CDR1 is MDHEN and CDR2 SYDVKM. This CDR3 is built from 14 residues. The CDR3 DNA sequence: TGTGCCAGCCCCCCTCTTGGATCAGGCCGTGGCTACACCTTC. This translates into CASPPLGSGRGYTF.

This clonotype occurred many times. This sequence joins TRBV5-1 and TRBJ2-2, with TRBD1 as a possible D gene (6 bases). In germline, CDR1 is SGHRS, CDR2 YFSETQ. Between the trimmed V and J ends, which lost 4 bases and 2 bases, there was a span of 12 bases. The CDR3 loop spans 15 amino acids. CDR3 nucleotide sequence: TGCGCCAGCAGCCGAGACAGGTTTAACACCGGGGAGCTGTTTTTT. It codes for CASSRDRFNTGELFF. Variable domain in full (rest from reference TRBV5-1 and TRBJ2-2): KAGVTQTPRYLIKTRGQQVTLSCSPISGHRSVSWYQQTPGQGLQFLFEYFSETQRNKGNFPGRFSGRQFSNSRSEMNVSTLELGDSALYLCASSRDRFNTGELFFGEGSRLTVL.

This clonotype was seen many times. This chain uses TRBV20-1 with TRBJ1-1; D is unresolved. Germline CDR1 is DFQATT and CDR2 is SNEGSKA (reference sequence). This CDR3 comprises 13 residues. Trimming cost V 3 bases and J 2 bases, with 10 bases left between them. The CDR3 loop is CSARPFPNTEAFF. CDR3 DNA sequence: TGCAGTGCTAGGCCGTTTCCCAACACTGAAGCTTTCTTT.

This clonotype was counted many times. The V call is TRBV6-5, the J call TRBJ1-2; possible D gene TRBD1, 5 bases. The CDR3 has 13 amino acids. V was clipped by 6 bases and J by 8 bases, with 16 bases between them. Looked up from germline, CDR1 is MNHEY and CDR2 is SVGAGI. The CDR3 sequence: CASSPDRMRGYTF. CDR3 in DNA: TGTGCCAGCAGCCCTGACAGAATGAGGGGCTACACCTTC.

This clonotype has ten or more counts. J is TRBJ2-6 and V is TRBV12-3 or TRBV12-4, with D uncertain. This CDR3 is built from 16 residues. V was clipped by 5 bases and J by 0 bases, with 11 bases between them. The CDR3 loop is CASSKGLSSGANVLTF. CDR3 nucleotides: TGTGCCAGCAGTAAGGGATTGTCCTCTGGGGCCAACGTCCTGACTTTC.

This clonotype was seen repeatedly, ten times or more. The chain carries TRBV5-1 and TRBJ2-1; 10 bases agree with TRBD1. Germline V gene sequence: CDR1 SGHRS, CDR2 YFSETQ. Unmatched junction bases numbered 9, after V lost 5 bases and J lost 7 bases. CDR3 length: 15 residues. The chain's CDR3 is CASSPDRGHRNEQFF. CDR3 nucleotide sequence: TGCGCCAGCAGTCCCGACAGGGGGCACCGGAATGAGCAGTTCTTC. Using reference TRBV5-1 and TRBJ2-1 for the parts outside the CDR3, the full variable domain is KAGVTQTPRYLIKTRGQQVTLSCSPISGHRSVSWYQQTPGQGLQFLFEYFSETQRNKGNFPGRFSGRQFSNSRSEMNVSTLELGDSALYLCASSPDRGHRNEQFFGPGTRLTVL.

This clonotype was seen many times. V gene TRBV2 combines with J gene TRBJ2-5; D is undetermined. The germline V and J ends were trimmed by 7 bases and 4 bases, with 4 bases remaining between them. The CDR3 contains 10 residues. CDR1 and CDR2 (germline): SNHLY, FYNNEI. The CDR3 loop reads CASIRETQYF. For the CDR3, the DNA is TGTGCCAGCATTCGAGAGACCCAGTACTTC.

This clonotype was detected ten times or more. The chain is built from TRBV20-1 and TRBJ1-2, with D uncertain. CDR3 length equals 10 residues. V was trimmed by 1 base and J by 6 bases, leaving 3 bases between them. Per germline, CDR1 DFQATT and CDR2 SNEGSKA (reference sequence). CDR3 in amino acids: CSARANGYTF. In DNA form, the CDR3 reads TGCAGTGCTAGAGCAAATGGCTACACCTTC.

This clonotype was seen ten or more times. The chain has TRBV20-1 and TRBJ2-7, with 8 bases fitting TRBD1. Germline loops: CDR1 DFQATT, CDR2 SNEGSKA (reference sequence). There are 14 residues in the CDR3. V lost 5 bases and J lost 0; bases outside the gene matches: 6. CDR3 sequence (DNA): TGCAGTGCTCCGCCCGGGACAGGCTCCTACGAGCAGTACTTC. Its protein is CSAPPGTGSYEQYF.

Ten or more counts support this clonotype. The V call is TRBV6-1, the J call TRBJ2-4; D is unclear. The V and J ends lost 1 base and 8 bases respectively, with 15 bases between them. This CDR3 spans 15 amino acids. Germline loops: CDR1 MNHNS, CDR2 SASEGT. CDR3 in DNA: TGTGCCAGCAGTGAAGGAGGTCCCCCCAAGGACATTCAGTACTTC. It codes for CASSEGGPPKDIQYF.

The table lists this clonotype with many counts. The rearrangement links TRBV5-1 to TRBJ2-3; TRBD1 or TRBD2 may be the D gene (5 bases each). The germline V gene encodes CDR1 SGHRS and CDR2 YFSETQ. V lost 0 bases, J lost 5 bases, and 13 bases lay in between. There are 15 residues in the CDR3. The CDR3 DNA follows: TGCGCCAGCAGCTTGGGTGAGGGGCAGGGAGATACGCAGTATTTT. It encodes CASSLGEGQGDTQYF. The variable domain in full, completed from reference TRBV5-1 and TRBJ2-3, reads KAGVTQTPRYLIKTRGQQVTLSCSPISGHRSVSWYQQTPGQGLQFLFEYFSETQRNKGNFPGRFSGRQFSNSRSEMNVSTLELGDSALYLCASSLGEGQGDTQYFGPGTRLTVL.